This TCR beta chain emerged from a study of T cells in narcolepsy. Study background: Healthy controls were enrolled alongside patients with narcolepsy type 1 or type 2.

Broader study findings: Same-patient CSF and blood CD4+ T cell clonotypes included HCRT-specific and TRIB2-specific autoreactive ones. Autoreactive clonotypes reportedly recurred in blood of same and different patients, not controls. Some memory CD4+ repertoires had no autoreactive clone sequences.

The V gene's germline CDR1 is KGHSH and CDR2 LQKENI. This CDR3 comprises 16 residues. The ends were cut back, 4 bases at V and 6 bases at J, with 22 bases in the middle. Worth noting for this clone: Its antigen is still unknown.

Clones were read by immunoSEQ multiplex PCR, and TCRdb kept only the in-frame ones, dropping some. The sample records roughly 13,000 clones, 85% to 90% being singletons. Source material: CD45RA- memory CD4+ T cells from PBMCs. The receptor comes from a human donor with narcolepsy. The chain has TRBV18 and TRBJ2-7, with D tentatively TRBD1 (6 bases). The CDR3 DNA sequence: TGTGCCAGCTCACACACGACAGGTGGGGGCTCTTTCGAGCAGTACTTC. As protein: CASSHTTGGGSFEQYF.